The text below deals with one TCR beta chain. Its antigen is as yet unknown. The sample originates from a study of CD8 T cells in ankylosing spondylitis. The study, taken as a whole, reports: Ankylosing spondylitis blood appeared to be characterized by a TCR beta motif of eight highly homologous variants. Reactive arthritis synovial fluid and blood previously showed some of these motif variants.

This CDR3 has 12 amino acids. J was trimmed by 5 bases and V by 5 bases; bases with no gene match: 2. In germline, CDR1 is MNHEY, CDR2 SVGAGI. TCR beta libraries were made by quantitative 5'-RACE with molecular barcodes. MiXCR, run by TCRdb on the 5' RACE reads, gives a single entry per CDR3 protein. Counted here are around 770,000 distinct CDR3 sequences, about 12% occurring once; the ten biggest clones make up roughly 0.51%. Sequencing was carried out using blood, either unsorted or a sorted T cell fraction (not recorded which). The source is a male donor with ankylosing spondylitis. The chain carries TRBV6-5 and TRBJ2-7, with 8 bases lining up with TRBD1. The DNA of the CDR3 is TGTGCCAGCAGTCGACAGGGGAACGAGCAGTACTTC. This translates into CASSRQGNEQYF.